This T cell receptor (beta chain) was sequenced for a study of blood T cells in healthy people across ages. The overall study: Template-switching capture recovered about one barcoded beta molecule per two T cells. Findings and limits, study-wide: Observed TCR beta diversity showed a strong correlation with the percentage of naive T cells as measured by flow cytometry.

A sample-barcoded 5' primer and a J-beta primer mix were used in a second PCR of roughly 6 to 12 cycles. One entry per CDR3 protein, called by TCRdb with MiXCR from the 5' RACE reads. Here the sample spans about 640,000 distinct CDR3 sequences, 58% being singletons. CDR3 length: 15 amino acids. V shed 7 bases, J shed 4 bases, and the junction held 8 bases outside the gene matches. A note on this clonotype: Its antigen is still unknown.

The study recruited healthy Caucasian donors from Russia who were aged about 6 to 95. The genes are TRBV12-3 or TRBV12-4 and TRBJ2-1; 9 positions agree with TRBD1. The sequencing input was blood. This clonotype originated in a man aged 55 to 70 in good health. The CDR3 region has the DNA TGTGCCAGCAATCCCGGACAGGGGAAATACAATGAGCAGTTCTTC. Protein sequence: CASNPGQGKYNEQFF.